The clone carrying this TCR beta chain was observed a single time. Its antigen is currently unknown. The sample comes from a study of OX40 agonist ivuxolimab in advanced cancers. Study at large: Earlier treatment with anti-PD-1, anti-PD-L1 or anti-CTLA-4 was permitted, and 35% to 40% had received some. Overall study findings and caveats: At doses 0.1 to 3.0 mg/kg, CD4+ and CD8+ clones expanded. In general, CD8+ T cells held more expanded clones than CD4+ did, on average.

TCRdb keeps only in-frame clones here, not all; method: immunoSEQ multiplex PCR. Among about 61,000 clones listed, about 89% were seen once. This sequence was found in an adult with an advanced solid tumor such as melanoma, head and neck, liver or kidney cancer. Sequenced here: CD4+ or CD8+ T cells sorted from blood, sampled in a trial of the OX40 agonist ivuxolimab.

The CDR3 region has the DNA TGTGCCAGCAGCTTGGTAGCGGGAGTTTACGAGCAGTACTTC. Amino acids: CASSLVAGVYEQYF. V usage is TRBV5-6 and J usage is TRBJ2-7; TRBD2 matches 9 bases. The CDR3 spans 14 residues. V was clipped by 0 bases and J by 4 bases; unmatched bases: 2. Germline lookup yields CDR1 SGHDT and CDR2 YYEEEE.